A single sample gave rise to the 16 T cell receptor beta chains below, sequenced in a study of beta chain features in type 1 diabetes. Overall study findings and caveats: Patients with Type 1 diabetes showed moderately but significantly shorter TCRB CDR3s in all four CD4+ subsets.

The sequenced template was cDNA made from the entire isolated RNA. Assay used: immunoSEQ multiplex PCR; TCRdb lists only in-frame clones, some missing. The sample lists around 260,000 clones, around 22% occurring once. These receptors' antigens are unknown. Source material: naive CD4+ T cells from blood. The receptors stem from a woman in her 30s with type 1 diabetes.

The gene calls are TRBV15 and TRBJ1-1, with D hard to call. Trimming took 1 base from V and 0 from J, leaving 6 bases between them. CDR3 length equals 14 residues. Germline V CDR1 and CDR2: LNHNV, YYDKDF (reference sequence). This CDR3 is CATSRAVVNTEAFF. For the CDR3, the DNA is TGTGCCACCAGCAGAGCCGTTGTGAACACTGAAGCTTTCTTT.

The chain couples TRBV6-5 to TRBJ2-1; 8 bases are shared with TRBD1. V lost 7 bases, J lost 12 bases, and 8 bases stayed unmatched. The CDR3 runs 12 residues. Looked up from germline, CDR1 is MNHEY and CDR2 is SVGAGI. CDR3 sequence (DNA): TGTGCCAGCATAGGACAGGGACCCCGGCAGTTCTTC. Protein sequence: CASIGQGPRQFF.

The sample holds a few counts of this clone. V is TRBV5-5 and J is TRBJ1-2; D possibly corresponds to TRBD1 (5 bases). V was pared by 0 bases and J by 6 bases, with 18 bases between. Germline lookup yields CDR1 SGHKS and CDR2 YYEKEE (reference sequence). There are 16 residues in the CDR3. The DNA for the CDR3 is TGTGCCAGCAGCTTGGGTTGGGCAGGGAGGTCGGATGGCTACACCTTC. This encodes CASSLGWAGRSDGYTF.

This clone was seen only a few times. This CDR3 reads CASSLIQGARGYTF. The CDR3 nucleotides read TGTGCCAGCAGTTTAATCCAGGGGGCAAGAGGCTACACCTTC. The rearrangement uses TRBV28 and TRBJ1-2; 8 nucleotides align to TRBD1. This CDR3 has 14 residues. Germline values: CDR1 MDHEN, CDR2 SYDVKM. The V gene end was trimmed by 2 bases and the J gene end by 8 bases; junction bases not matched to a gene: 7.

CDR3 coding DNA: TGTGCCAGCAGCCCGGGAGTAGATGAGCAGTTCTTC. The encoded protein is CASSPGVDEQFF. The V gene is TRBV5-4, the J gene TRBJ2-1; D is possibly TRBD2 (6 bases). Germline CDR1 is SGHNT and CDR2 is YYREEE (reference sequence). The CDR3 runs 12 residues. Trimming stripped 4 bases from V and 8 bases from J, with 10 bases between. Full variable domain (outside the CDR3, taken from reference TRBV5-4 and TRBJ2-1): ETGVTQSPTHLIKTRGQQVTLRCSSQSGHNTVSWYQQALGQGPQFIFQYYREEENGRGNFPPRFSGLQFPNYSSELNVNALELDDSALYLCASSPGVDEQFFGPGTRLTVL.

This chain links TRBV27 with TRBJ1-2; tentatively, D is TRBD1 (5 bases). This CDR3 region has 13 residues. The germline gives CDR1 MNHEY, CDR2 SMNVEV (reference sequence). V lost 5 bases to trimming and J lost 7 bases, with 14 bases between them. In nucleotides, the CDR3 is TGTGCCAGCAGTGCGGGGGGTACTGGTGGCTACACCTTC. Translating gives CASSAGGTGGYTF.

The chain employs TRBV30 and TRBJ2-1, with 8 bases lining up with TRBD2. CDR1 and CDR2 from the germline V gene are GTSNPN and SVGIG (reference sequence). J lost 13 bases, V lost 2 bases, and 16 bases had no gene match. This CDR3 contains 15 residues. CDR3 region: CAWSPAYLAGAFQFF. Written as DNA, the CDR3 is TGTGCCTGGAGTCCCGCCTACCTAGCGGGTGCCTTCCAGTTCTTC.

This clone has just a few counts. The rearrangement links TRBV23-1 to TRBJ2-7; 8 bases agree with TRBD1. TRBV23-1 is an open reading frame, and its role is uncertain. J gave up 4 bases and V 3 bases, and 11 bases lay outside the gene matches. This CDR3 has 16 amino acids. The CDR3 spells CASSHQTLTGGYEQYF. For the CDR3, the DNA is TGCGCCAGCAGTCACCAGACTCTAACAGGGGGGTACGAGCAGTACTTC.

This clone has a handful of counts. CDR3 in DNA: TGTGCCAGCGCCCCCCCCGGGTGGTCCTACGAGCAGTACTTC. Translating gives CASAPPGWSYEQYF. The chain is built from TRBV5-8 and TRBJ2-7; D not certain. The CDR3 loop spans 14 amino acids. V was pared by 7 bases and J by 1 base, with 15 bases between. Germline CDR1 and CDR2: SGHTS and YDEGEE.

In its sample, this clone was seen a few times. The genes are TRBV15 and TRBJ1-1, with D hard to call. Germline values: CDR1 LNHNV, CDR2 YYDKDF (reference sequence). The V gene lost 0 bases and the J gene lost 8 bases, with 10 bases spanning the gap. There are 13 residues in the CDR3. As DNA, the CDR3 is TGTGCCACCAGCAGAGACCCGGAGAGGGAAGCTTTCTTT. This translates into CATSRDPEREAFF.

The DNA for the CDR3 is TGTGCCAGCACCCGAACCGGGACAGGGAGGTACGAGCAGTACTTC. It yields the protein CASTRTGTGRYEQYF. The V call is TRBV25-1, the J call TRBJ2-7; TRBD1 agrees at 9 bases. The CDR3 loop spans 15 amino acids. Germline trimming cut 7 bases from V and 4 bases from J; bases unmatched to any gene: 11. Germline CDR1 is MGHDK and CDR2 is SYGVNS.

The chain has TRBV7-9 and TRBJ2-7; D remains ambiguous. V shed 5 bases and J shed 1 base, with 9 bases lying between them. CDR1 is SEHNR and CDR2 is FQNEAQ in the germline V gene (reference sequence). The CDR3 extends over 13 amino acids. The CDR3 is CASSPQVSYEQYF. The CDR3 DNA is TGTGCCAGCAGCCCTCAGGTATCCTACGAGCAGTACTTC.

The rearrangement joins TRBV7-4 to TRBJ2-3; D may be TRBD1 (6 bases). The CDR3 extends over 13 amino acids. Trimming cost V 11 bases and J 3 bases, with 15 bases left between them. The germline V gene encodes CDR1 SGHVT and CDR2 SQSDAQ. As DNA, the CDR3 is TGTGCCTCTCCGGGACAATGTACAGATACGCAGTATTTT. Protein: CASPGQCTDTQYF.

CDR3 residues: CASSLLGGYTF. In nucleotides, the CDR3 is TGTGCCAGCAGCTTACTCGGTGGCTACACCTTC. The chain employs TRBV7-9 and TRBJ1-2, with D unresolved. Germline V gene sequence: CDR1 SEHNR, CDR2 FQNEAQ (reference sequence). The V end was cut by 2 bases, the J end by 7 bases, with 5 bases between. The CDR3 extends over 11 amino acids.

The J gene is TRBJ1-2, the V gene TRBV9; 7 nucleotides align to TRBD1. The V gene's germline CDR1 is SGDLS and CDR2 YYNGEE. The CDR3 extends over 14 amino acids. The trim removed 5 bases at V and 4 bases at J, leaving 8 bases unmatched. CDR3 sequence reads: CASSLTGDLYGYTF. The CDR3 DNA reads TGTGCCAGCAGTCTAACAGGGGATCTCTATGGCTACACCTTC. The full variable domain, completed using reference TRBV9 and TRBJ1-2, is DSGVTQTPKHLITATGQRVTLRCSPRSGDLSVYWYQQSLDQGLQFLIQYYNGEERAKGNILERFSAQQFPDLHSELNLSSLELGDSALYFCASSLTGDLYGYTFGSGTRLTVV.

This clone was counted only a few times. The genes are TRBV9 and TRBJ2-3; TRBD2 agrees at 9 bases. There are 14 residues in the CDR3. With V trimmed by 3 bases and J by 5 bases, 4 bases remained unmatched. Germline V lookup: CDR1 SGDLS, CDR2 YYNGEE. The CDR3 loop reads CASSEPLAGDTQYF. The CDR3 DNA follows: TGTGCCAGCAGCGAGCCACTAGCGGGAGATACGCAGTATTTT.